These T cell receptor beta chains were read from a single sample in a study of cytomegalovirus exposure and HLA in healthy donors. This table comes from immunoSEQ multiplex PCR, and its TCRdb copy is limited to in-frame clones, with some not included. The sample has roughly 99,000 clones, around 76% seen once. The source material was PBMCs. The receptor set was obtained from a man aged 25 to 40 in good health and CMV-seropositive. Each CDR3 is given with its conserved first and last residue. D genes are given only for firm matches. Size is stated for part of the rows, as once, few or many counts, or as a class when the clone is expanded.

TRBJ1-1 TRBV10-3 - - TGTGCCATCACGGGGGACAACACTGAAGCTTTCTTT CAITGDNTEAFF
TRBJ2-5 TRBV27 TRBD1 - TGTGCCAGCAGTTTGGTGGACAGGGGAGGAGAGACCCAGTACTTC CASSLVDRGGETQYF
TRBJ1-4 TRBV4-1 - - TGCGCCAGCAGCCGCGGACAAGGCCCTCGCGGTGAAAAACTGTTTTTT CASSRGQGPRGEKLFF
TRBJ1-2 TRBV18 - - TGTGCCAGCTCACCGCAGTCGCAGTTAGAGGATGGCTACACCTTC CASSPQSQLEDGYTF
TRBJ1-1 TRBV7-9 - - TGTGCCAGCAGCCAGGGGATGAACACTGAAGCTTTCTTT CASSQGMNTEAFF
TRBJ1-2 TRBV11-2 - - TGTGCCAGCAGCTGGGGGGAGGCTGGCTACACCTTC CASSWGEAGYTF
TRBJ1-5 TRBV6-1 - once TGTGCCAGCAGTAAGACAGGATTGAGCAATCAGCCCCAGCATTTT CASSKTGLSNQPQHF
TRBJ1-5 TRBV2 TRBD1 - TGTGCCAGCAGTGGAACAGGGGCTTATAGCAATCAGCCCCAGCATTTT CASSGTGAYSNQPQHF
TRBJ1-5 TRBV9 TRBD1 - TGTGCCAGCAGCGTTGGGACAGACAATCAGCCCCAGCATTTT CASSVGTDNQPQHF
TRBJ1-4 TRBV30 TRBD1 - TGTGCCTGGAGTGGGCTGGACAGGGCAGCTGAAAAACTGTTTTTT CAWSGLDRAAEKLFF
TRBJ2-1 TRBV4-1 - - TGCGCCAGCAGCCATGGACTGTACAATGAGCAGTTCTTC CASSHGLYNEQFF
TRBJ2-3 TRBV7-9 - - TGTGCCAGCAGTTATCAACTAGTCTCAGCAGATACGCAGTATTTT CASSYQLVSADTQYF
TRBJ1-1 TRBV27 - - TGTGCCAGCGGGGGCAGATTGAACACTGAAGCTTTCTTT CASGGRLNTEAFF
TRBJ2-3 TRBV4-2 - - TGTGCCAGCAGCCAAGATCTCCTAGAAAGCACAGATACGCAGTATTTT CASSQDLLESTDTQYF
TRBJ1-2 TRBV6-1 - few TGTGCCAGCAGTGAAAGTACAGGTTTGAACTATGGCTACACCTTC CASSESTGLNYGYTF
TRBJ2-2 TRBV7-9 TRBD1 once TGTGCCAGCAGGGATACAGGGGCCCTAGGGGAGGAGCTGTTTTTT CASRDTGALGEELFF
TRBJ2-7 TRBV7-9 - - TGTGCCAGCAGCTTAGTCTCCCGCGAGCAGTACTTC CASSLVSREQYF
TRBJ1-2 TRBV30 - - TGTGCCTGCACGATTTCTGGGGAGACTTTCTATGGCTACACCTTC CACTISGETFYGYTF
TRBJ2-5 TRBV30 - once TGTGCCTGGAGGCCGGGAGAGACCCAGTACTTC CAWRPGETQYF
TRBJ2-1 TRBV10-3 - - TGTGCCATCAGTCTTGATTTTGGGACTGTTAATGAGCAGTTCTTC CAISLDFGTVNEQFF
TRBJ1-3 TRBV18 TRBD1 once TGTGCCAGCTCACCTTACGCGACAGGGTCGTCGGGAAACACCATATATTTT CASSPYATGSSGNTIYF
TRBJ2-7 TRBV19 TRBD1 - TGTGCCAGTAGTCCCCGGACAGGGTACGAGCAGTACTTC CASSPRTGYEQYF
TRBJ2-7 TRBV13 - - TGTGCCAGCAGCTTAGGCCAGGGTATGTACGAGCAGTACTTC CASSLGQGMYEQYF
TRBJ2-5 TRBV6-5 TRBD1 - TGTGCCAGCAGTCCGAACGACAGGGTCGGTGAGACCCAGTACTTC CASSPNDRVGETQYF
TRBJ1-2 TRBV21-1 - - TGTGCCAGCAGCAAGAGGGTAGTTATCTGTGGCTACACCTTC CASSKRVVICGYTF
TRBJ2-7 TRBV6-5 TRBD1 - TGTGCCAGCAGGCGAACAGGGGGTTCTTACGAGCAGTACTTC CASRRTGGSYEQYF
TRBJ2-1 TRBV7-9 TRBD1 - TGTGCCAGCAGCTTTCCCGGACAGGGCGTCATCAATGAGCAGTTCTTC CASSFPGQGVINEQFF
TRBJ2-7 TRBV6-5 TRBD1 - TGTGCCAGCAGTTACAGGACAGGGCAGGACGAGCAGTACTTC CASSYRTGQDEQYF
TRBJ2-3 TRBV7-2 - once TGTGCCAGCAGCTTATATGCAGATACGCAGTATTTT CASSLYADTQYF
TRBJ1-3 TRBV6-1 - - TGTGCCAGCAGTGGGGGGGTGGCAGGAAACACCATATACTTT CASSGGVAGNTIYF
TRBJ1-1 TRBV19 - - TGTGCCAGTAGTATTATTCTGGCGGGGGGAAACACTGAAGCTTTCTTT CASSIILAGGNTEAFF
TRBJ2-7 TRBV4-2 TRBD1 - TGTGCCAGCAGCCCATACCGGGACAGTTCCCCCTACGAGCAGTACTTC CASSPYRDSSPYEQYF
TRBJ2-5 TRBV9 - - TGTGCCAGCAGCCCCACTAGCCGGGGAGAGACCCAGTACTTC CASSPTSRGETQYF
TRBJ2-5 TRBV30 - - TGTGCCTGGAGTGTAGGCAGGGCCGAGTACTTC CAWSVGRAEYF
TRBJ1-2 TRBV7-2 - - TGTGCCAGCAGCCCAACCCACAGGGCTGTAGCTAACTATGGCTACACCTTC CASSPTHRAVANYGYTF
TRBJ2-7 TRBV5-1 TRBD1 - TGCGCCAGCAGTCCGGGACAGGGTCCCTACGAGCAGTACTTC CASSPGQGPYEQYF
TRBJ1-6 TRBV5-4 TRBD1 - TGTGCCAGCAGCTCGACAGGGGGCGGATCACCCCTCCACTTT CASSSTGGGSPLHF